The 31 T cell receptor beta chains below were found in one sample sequenced in a study of vaccination effects on CD4 cells after COVID-19. With around ten days of culture completed, CD4+ T cells were isolated. Data came from immunoSEQ multiplex PCR; TCRdb stores just in-frame clones and leaves some out. The sample lists around 60,000 clones; 60% to 85% were seen once. Their antigens remain unidentified. The starting material was CD4+ T cells from PBMCs cultured without peptide, obtained before COVID-19 vaccination. These receptors came from a human donor who received a COVID-19 vaccine.

The chain is built from TRBV5-8 and TRBJ1-1, with D possibly TRBD1 on 6 matching bases. The germline V and J ends were trimmed by 3 bases and 2 bases, with 17 bases remaining between them. The CDR3 covers 16 residues. Germline loops: CDR1 SGHTS, CDR2 YDEGEE. The CDR3 spells CASSSLRAGTNTEAFF. The CDR3 DNA reads as TGTGCCAGCAGCTCCCTGCGGGCAGGGACAAACACTGAAGCTTTCTTT.

This chain uses TRBV2 with TRBJ2-5; perhaps TRBD1 as D (6 bases). Trimming removed 9 bases at V and 5 bases at J, with 22 bases between. CDR1 and CDR2 from the germline V gene are SNHLY and FYNNEI. The CDR3 has 15 residues. The CDR3: CASTWGQGKVETQYF. CDR3 bases: TGTGCCAGTACGTGGGGGCAGGGGAAAGTCGAGACCCAGTACTTC. Combining the CDR3 with reference TRBV2 and TRBJ2-5 gives the whole variable domain EPEVTQTPSHQVTQMGQEVILRCVPISNHLYFYWYRQILGQKVEFLVSFYNNEISEKSEIFDDQFSVERPDGSNFTLKIRSTKLEDSAMYFCASTWGQGKVETQYFGPGTRLLVL.

This clone was seen a handful of times. The CDR3 DNA is TGCGCCAGCAGCCAAGATTATCAGGCGGGACAGATCTACGAGCAGTACGTC. Its protein product is CASSQDYQAGQIYEQYV. The gene calls are TRBV4-1 and TRBJ2-7, with D maybe TRBD1 (7 bases). CDR1 is MGHRA and CDR2 is YSYEKL in the germline V gene. The CDR3 runs to 17 residues. Trimming removed 0 bases at V and 3 bases at J, with 18 bases between.

This clone was observed a few times. This chain joins TRBV5-5 and TRBJ2-7; 9 nucleotides agree with TRBD1. The CDR3 covers 15 residues. V was clipped by 1 base and J by 6 bases; unmatched bases: 8. Per the germline V gene, CDR1 is SGHKS and CDR2 is YYEKEE (reference sequence). The CDR3, as DNA: TGTGCCAGCAGCTTGTTTGGGACAGGGATCCGCGAGCAGTACGTC. Translation gives CASSLFGTGIREQYV.

The CDR3 region has the DNA TGCGCCAGCAGCCCAGGACAGATTAACTCCTACAATGAGCAGTTCTTC. It codes for CASSPGQINSYNEQFF. J is TRBJ2-1 and V is TRBV5-1; possibly TRBD1 for D (6 bases). The germline gives CDR1 SGHRS, CDR2 YFSETQ. CDR3 length equals 16 residues. V gave up 4 bases and J gave up 0 bases, with 14 bases separating them.

In this sample, this clone turned up once. This chain joins TRBV6-5 and TRBJ1-5, with 7 bases lining up with TRBD1. CDR3 size: 14 residues. Trimming removed 5 bases from V and 4 bases from J; junction bases left unmatched: 5. CDR1 is MNHEY, CDR2 SVGAGI, per germline. As DNA, the CDR3 is TGTGCCAGCAGTCCCGGGACAGTGAATCAGCCCCAGCATTTT. It specifies CASSPGTVNQPQHF.

The genes are TRBV19 and TRBJ2-3; 15 bases align to TRBD2. Germline CDR1 is LNHDA and CDR2 is SQIVND (reference sequence). This CDR3 contains 18 residues. Germline trimming cut 6 bases from V and 0 bases from J; bases unmatched to any gene: 7. The CDR3 nucleotides are TGTGCCAGTAGGCGCGGACTAGCGGGGGGGTCTAGCACAGATACGCAGTATTTT. Protein product: CASRRGLAGGSSTDTQYF.

The CDR3 here is CASSPRGGSGSGANVLTF. As DNA, the CDR3 is TGTGCCAGCAGCCCCCGGGGAGGGTCCGGCTCTGGGGCCAACGTCCTGACTTTC. This chain links TRBV27 with TRBJ2-6, with TRBD2 matching 7 bases. The length of the CDR3 is 18 residues. Germline CDR1 MNHEY, CDR2 SMNVEV (reference sequence). V was pared by 6 bases and J by 0 bases, with 11 bases of the junction left unmatched.

This chain uses TRBV15 with TRBJ2-1; maybe TRBD2 (5 bases). The CDR3 spans 17 residues. V lost 0 bases, J lost 4 bases, and 16 bases lay in between. CDR1 is LNHNV, CDR2 YYDKDF, per germline (reference sequence). As DNA, the CDR3 is TGTGCCACCAGCAGAGATCGACGCTCGGGGATTTACAATGAGCAGTTCTTC. Translated: CATSRDRRSGIYNEQFF.

This sequence joins TRBV7-2 and TRBJ1-1; D not resolved. Deletions cut 1 base from V and 0 bases from J, with 3 bases between. This CDR3 spans 13 amino acids. Germline CDR1 and CDR2: SGHTA and FQGNSA. CDR3 sequence: CASSLEVNTEAFF. In DNA, the CDR3 is TGTGCCAGCAGCTTAGAGGTGAACACTGAAGCTTTCTTT.

The chain has TRBV5-1 and TRBJ1-4, with D possibly being TRBD1 (5 bases). This CDR3 is 15 amino acids long. V was clipped by 0 bases and J by 5 bases, with 11 bases between them. CDR1 and CDR2 from the germline V gene are SGHRS and YFSETQ. CDR3 nucleotide sequence: TGCGCCAGCAGCTTGGATGGGACGCCCAATGAAAAACTGTTTTTT. Protein: CASSLDGTPNEKLFF.

This clone appeared once. The gene calls are TRBV6-1 and TRBJ2-5, with D unclear. The CDR3 totals 14 residues. In germline, CDR1 is MNHNS, CDR2 SASEGT. Trimming removed 3 bases from V and 6 bases from J, with 14 bases in between. This chain's CDR3 is CASSDMGGLKTQYF. CDR3 in DNA: TGTGCCAGCAGTGATATGGGTGGGTTGAAGACCCAGTACTTC.

CDR3 coding DNA: TGTGCCACCAGCCTCGACAGGGGTTCAGAGACCCAGTACTTC. Its translation: CATSLDRGSETQYF. The chain recombines TRBV15 with TRBJ2-5; 8 bases map to TRBD1. The CDR3 is made up of 14 amino acids. Trimming took 5 bases from V and 4 from J; bases not matched to a gene: 6. CDR1 LNHNV and CDR2 YYDKDF come from the germline V gene (reference sequence).

This sequence joins TRBV5-1 and TRBJ2-7, with a weak D call TRBD1 (5 bases). Germline V gene lookup returns CDR1 SGHRS and CDR2 YFSETQ. Trimming removed 7 bases at V and 2 bases at J, with 16 bases between. The CDR3 covers 14 residues. The CDR3 coding sequence is TGCGCCAGCCTTAAAGGAATCAGGGCCTACGAGCAGTACGTC. Amino acids: CASLKGIRAYEQYV.

This chain links TRBV30 with TRBJ2-5, with 9 bases lining up with TRBD2. V lost 8 bases to trimming and J lost 2 bases; unmatched junction nucleotides: 9. CDR3 length equals 14 residues. The germline CDR1 and CDR2 sequences are GTSNPN and SVGIG (reference sequence). In DNA, the CDR3 is TGTGCCCGCCGCGAGCGGGGGGAACAAGAGACCCAGTACTTC. This translates into CARRERGEQETQYF.

V is TRBV2 and J is TRBJ1-5; D is unclear. The CDR3 covers 14 residues. Germline V gene lookup returns CDR1 SNHLY and CDR2 FYNNEI. Trimming removed 7 bases from V and 0 bases from J, with 10 bases in between. For the CDR3, the DNA is TGTGCCAGCAATGTCGGAAATAGCAATCAGCCCCAGCATTTT. The encoded protein is CASNVGNSNQPQHF.

As DNA, the CDR3 is TGTGCCAGCAGTTATCGGATGGACAGGGCGAACACCGGGGAGCTGTTTTTT. Translating it yields CASSYRMDRANTGELFF. This chain links TRBV6-2 or TRBV6-3 with TRBJ2-2, with 8 positions matching TRBD1. This CDR3 is 17 amino acids long. The germline gives CDR1 MNHEY, CDR2 SVGEGT. J was trimmed by 0 bases and V by 3 bases; bases with no gene match: 6.

The chain has TRBV6-5 and TRBJ2-4; the D gene is possibly TRBD1 (6 bases). The CDR3 totals 14 residues. Trimming removed 7 bases at V and 2 bases at J, with 12 bases between. Germline CDR1 reads MNHEY; CDR2 reads SVGAGI. As DNA, the CDR3 is TGTGCCAGCATCGAACAGGGTTCCAAAAACATTCAGTACTTC. Residues: CASIEQGSKNIQYF.

The CDR3 is CASSLGIGSNEKLFF. CDR3 bases: TGTGCCAGCAGTCTCGGAATCGGTTCTAATGAAAAACTGTTTTTT. The chain employs TRBV6-6 and TRBJ1-4; D call uncertain. Trimming stripped 5 bases from V and 3 bases from J, with 13 bases between. The CDR3 spans 15 residues. The V gene's germline CDR1 is MNHNY and CDR2 SVGAGI (reference sequence).

Only a few counts were recorded for this clone. The genes are TRBV7-9 and TRBJ2-5; 11 nucleotides align to TRBD1. The CDR3 extends over 15 amino acids. Germline-derived CDR1 and CDR2 are SEHNR and FQNEAQ (reference sequence). V dropped 5 bases and J dropped 5; count of bases not matched to a gene: 7. CDR3 residues: CASSLGTGGSETQYF. CDR3 nucleotide sequence: TGTGCCAGCAGCCTCGGGACAGGGGGATCGGAGACCCAGTACTTC.

The chain employs TRBV30 and TRBJ2-3; TRBD2 matches at 9 bases. This CDR3 contains 17 residues. After removal of 4 bases from V and 1 base from J, the junction contained 12 bases not matched to a gene. Per the germline V gene, CDR1 is GTSNPN and CDR2 is SVGIG (reference sequence). The DNA of the CDR3 is TGTGCCTGGAAGCGCGGGAGGGTATCCTATGGCACAGATACGCAGTATTTT. It codes for CAWKRGRVSYGTDTQYF.

The rearrangement joins TRBV19 to TRBJ2-2; D is possibly TRBD1 (5 bases). The CDR3 is 15 amino acids. Germline-derived CDR1 and CDR2 are LNHDA and SQIVND (reference sequence). The V end lost 8 bases, the J end lost 1 base, and 14 bases lay between the germline ends. Here the CDR3 reads CASQFGAENTGELFF. DNA for the CDR3: TGTGCCAGTCAGTTTGGGGCAGAGAACACCGGGGAGCTGTTTTTT. Combining the CDR3 with reference TRBV19 and TRBJ2-2 gives the whole variable domain DGGITQSPKYLFRKEGQNVTLSCEQNLNHDAMYWYRQDPGQGLRLIYYSQIVNDFQKGDIAEGYSVSREKKESFPLTVTSAQKNPTAFYLCASQFGAENTGELFFGEGSRLTVL.

The table lists this clone with a few counts. The V gene is TRBV19, the J gene TRBJ1-5; 7 bases are a match to TRBD1. The V gene's germline CDR1 is LNHDA and CDR2 SQIVND (reference sequence). The CDR3 length is 15 residues. The V and J ends lost 3 bases and 2 bases, in that order; junction bases with no gene match: 4. For the CDR3, the DNA is TGTGCCAGTAGTATCTACGGACAGGGCAATCAGCCCCAGCATTTT. Translating it yields CASSIYGQGNQPQHF.

The V and J genes are TRBV15 and TRBJ1-1; D uncertain. Trimming pared 2 bases from V and 4 bases from J, leaving 11 bases between. Germline values: CDR1 LNHNV, CDR2 YYDKDF (reference sequence). This CDR3 region has 14 residues. CDR3 nucleotide sequence: TGTGCCACCAGCAGAACTGACTGGGGCACTGAAGCTTTCTTT. Its protein is CATSRTDWGTEAFF.

This clone appeared once. The chain links TRBV24-1 to TRBJ2-1, with 7 bases identical to TRBD2. CDR1 KGHDR and CDR2 SFDVKD come from the germline V gene. V was pared by 4 bases and J by 3 bases, with 8 bases of the junction left unmatched. The CDR3 consists of 16 residues. Written as DNA, the CDR3 is TGTGCCACCAGTGACGGGGGGACCGGAATCTACAATGAGCAGTTCTTC. It codes for CATSDGGTGIYNEQFF.

CDR3 bases: TGTGCCTGGAGGGAAGGGACAGGGAAGGAGACCCAGTACTTC. Translation gives CAWREGTGKETQYF. This chain joins TRBV30 and TRBJ2-5; 9 bases agree with TRBD1. Losses at the gene ends were 3 bases for V and 5 bases for J; bases not matched to a gene: 7. Per germline, CDR1 GTSNPN and CDR2 SVGIG (reference sequence). This CDR3 has 14 residues. The full variable domain, rest sourced from reference TRBV30 and TRBJ2-5, is SQTIHQWPATLVQPVGSPLSLECTVEGTSNPNLYWYRQAAGRGLQLLFYSVGIGQISSEVPQNLSASRPQDRQFILSSKKLLLSDSGFYLCAWREGTGKETQYFGPGTRLLVL.

The chain links TRBV2 to TRBJ2-5; unclear D gene. This CDR3 comprises 13 residues. Germline values: CDR1 SNHLY, CDR2 FYNNEI. The germline V and J ends were trimmed by 4 bases and 5 bases, with 11 bases remaining between them. The CDR3 DNA reads TGTGCCAGCAGTGTAGAGCAGGCGGAGACCCAGTACTTC. It encodes CASSVEQAETQYF.

The gene calls are TRBV29-1 and TRBJ2-5, with TRBD2 identical over 9 bases. V lost 5 bases to trimming and J lost 4 bases; unmatched junction nucleotides: 14. CDR1 and CDR2 from the germline V gene are SQVTM and ANQGSEA. CDR3 length: 16 amino acids. CDR3 region: CSVRGTSLSSPETQYF. Here the CDR3 DNA reads TGCAGCGTTCGCGGGACTAGCCTCTCGAGTCCAGAGACCCAGTACTTC.

The chain joins TRBV18 to TRBJ1-4; D is ambiguous. V dropped 5 bases and J dropped 8 bases, with 12 bases sitting between them. Germline V gives CDR1 KGHSH, CDR2 LQKENI. CDR3 length equals 13 residues. The chain's CDR3 is CASSENRGEKLFF. The CDR3 region has the DNA TGTGCCAGCTCAGAGAACCGAGGGGAAAAACTGTTTTTT.

The genes are TRBV27 and TRBJ1-1, with 9 bases lining up with TRBD1. The germline V gene has CDR1 MNHEY and CDR2 SMNVEV (reference sequence). The CDR3 consists of 17 residues. V lost 3 bases and J lost 4; bases outside the gene matches: 12. In DNA form, the CDR3 reads TGTGCCAGCAGTTTTCGTGGGACAAACAGGGGGCTCACTGAAGCTTTCTTT. As protein: CASSFRGTNRGLTEAFF.

This clone turned up a few times. This rearrangement joins TRBV5-6 to TRBJ2-3, with 10 positions matching TRBD2. V lost 4 bases, J lost 0 bases, and 2 bases stayed unmatched. Germline V gene lookup returns CDR1 SGHDT and CDR2 YYEEEE. The CDR3 length is 15 residues. For the CDR3, the DNA is TGTGCCAGCAGCCTTAGCGGGGGGAGCACAGATACGCAGTATTTT. Encoded protein: CASSLSGGSTDTQYF.